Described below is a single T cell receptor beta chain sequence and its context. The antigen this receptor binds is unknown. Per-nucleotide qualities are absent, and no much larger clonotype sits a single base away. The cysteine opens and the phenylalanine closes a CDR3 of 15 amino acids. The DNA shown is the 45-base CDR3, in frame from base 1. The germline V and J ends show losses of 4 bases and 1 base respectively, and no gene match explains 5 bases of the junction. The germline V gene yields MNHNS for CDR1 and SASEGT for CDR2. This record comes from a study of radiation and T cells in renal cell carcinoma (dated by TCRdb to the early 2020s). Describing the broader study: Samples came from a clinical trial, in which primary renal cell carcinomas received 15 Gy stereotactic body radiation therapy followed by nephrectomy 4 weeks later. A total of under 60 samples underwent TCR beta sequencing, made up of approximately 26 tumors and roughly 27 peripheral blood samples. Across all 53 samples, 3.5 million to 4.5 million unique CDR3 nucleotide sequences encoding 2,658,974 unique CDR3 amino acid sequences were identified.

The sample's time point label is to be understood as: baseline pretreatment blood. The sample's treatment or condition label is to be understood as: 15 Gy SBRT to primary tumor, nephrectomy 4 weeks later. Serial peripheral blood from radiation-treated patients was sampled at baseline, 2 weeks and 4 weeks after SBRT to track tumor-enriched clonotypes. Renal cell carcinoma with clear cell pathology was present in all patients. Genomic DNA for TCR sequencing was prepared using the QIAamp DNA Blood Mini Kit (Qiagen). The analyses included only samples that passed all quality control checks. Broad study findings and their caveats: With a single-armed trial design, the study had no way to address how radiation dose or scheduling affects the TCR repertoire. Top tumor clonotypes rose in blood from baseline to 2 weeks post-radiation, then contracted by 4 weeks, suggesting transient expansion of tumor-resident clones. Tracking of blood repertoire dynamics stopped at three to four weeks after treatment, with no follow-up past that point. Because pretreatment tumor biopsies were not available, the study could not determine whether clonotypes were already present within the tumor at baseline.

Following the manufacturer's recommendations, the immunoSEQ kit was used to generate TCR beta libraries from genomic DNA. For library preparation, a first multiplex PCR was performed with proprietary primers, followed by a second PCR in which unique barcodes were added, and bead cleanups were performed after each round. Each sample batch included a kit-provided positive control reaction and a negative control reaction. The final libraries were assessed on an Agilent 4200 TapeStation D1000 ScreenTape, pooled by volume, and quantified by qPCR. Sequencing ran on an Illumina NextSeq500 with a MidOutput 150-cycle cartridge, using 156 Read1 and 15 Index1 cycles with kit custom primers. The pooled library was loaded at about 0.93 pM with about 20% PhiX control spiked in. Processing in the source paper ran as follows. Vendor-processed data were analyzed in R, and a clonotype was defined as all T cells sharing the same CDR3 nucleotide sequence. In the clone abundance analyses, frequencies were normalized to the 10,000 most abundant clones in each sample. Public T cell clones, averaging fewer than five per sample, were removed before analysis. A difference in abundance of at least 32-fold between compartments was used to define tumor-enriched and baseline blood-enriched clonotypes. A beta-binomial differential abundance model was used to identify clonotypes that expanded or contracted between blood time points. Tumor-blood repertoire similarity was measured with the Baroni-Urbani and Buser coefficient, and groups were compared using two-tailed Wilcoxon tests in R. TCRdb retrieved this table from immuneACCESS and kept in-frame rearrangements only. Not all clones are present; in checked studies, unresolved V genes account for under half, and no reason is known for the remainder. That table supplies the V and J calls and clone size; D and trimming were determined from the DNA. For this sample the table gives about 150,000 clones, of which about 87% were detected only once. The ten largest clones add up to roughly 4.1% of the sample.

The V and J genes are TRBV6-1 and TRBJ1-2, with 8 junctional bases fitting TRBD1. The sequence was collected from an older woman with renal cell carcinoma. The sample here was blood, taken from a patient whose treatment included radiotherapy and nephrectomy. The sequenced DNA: TGTGCCAGCAGTGGGACAGGGCGTTTTAACTATGGCTACACCTTC. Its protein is CASSGTGRFNYGYTF.